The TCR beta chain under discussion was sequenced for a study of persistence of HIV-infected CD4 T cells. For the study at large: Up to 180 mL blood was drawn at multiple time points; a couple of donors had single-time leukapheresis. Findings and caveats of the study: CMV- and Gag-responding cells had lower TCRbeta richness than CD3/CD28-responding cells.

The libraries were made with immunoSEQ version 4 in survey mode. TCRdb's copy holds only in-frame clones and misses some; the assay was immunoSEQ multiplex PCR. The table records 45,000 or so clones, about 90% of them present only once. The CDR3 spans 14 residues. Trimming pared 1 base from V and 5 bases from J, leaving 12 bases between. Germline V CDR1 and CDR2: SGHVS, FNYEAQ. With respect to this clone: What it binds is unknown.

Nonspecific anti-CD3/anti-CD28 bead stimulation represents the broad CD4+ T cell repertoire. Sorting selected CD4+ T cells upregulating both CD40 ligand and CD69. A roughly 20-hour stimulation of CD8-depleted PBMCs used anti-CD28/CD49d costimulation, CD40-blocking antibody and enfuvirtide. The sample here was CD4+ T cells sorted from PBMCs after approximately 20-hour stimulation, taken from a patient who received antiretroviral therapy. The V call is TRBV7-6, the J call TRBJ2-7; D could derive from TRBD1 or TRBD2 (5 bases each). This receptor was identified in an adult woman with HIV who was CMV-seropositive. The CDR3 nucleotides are TGTGCCAGCAGCTTAGTAGCTTTGGGGGACGAGCAGTACTTC. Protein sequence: CASSLVALGDEQYF.